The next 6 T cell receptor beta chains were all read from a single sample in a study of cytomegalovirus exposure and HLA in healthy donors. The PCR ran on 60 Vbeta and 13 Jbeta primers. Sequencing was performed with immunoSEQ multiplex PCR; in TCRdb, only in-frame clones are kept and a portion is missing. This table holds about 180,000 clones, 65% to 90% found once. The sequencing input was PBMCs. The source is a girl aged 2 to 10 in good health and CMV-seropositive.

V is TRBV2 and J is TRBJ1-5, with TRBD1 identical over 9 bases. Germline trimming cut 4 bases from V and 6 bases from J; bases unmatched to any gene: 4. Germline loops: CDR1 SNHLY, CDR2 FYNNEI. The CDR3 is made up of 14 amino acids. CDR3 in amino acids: CASSVQGAGQPQHF. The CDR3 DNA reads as TGTGCCAGCAGTGTACAGGGGGCGGGTCAGCCCCAGCATTTT.

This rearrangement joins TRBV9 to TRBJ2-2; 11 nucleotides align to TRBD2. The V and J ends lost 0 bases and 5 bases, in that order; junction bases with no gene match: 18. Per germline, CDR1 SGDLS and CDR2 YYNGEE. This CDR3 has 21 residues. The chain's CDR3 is CASSVGVGASSGRKGTGELFF. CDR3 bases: TGTGCCAGCAGCGTAGGAGTAGGGGCGTCTAGCGGGAGGAAGGGGACCGGGGAGCTGTTTTTT.

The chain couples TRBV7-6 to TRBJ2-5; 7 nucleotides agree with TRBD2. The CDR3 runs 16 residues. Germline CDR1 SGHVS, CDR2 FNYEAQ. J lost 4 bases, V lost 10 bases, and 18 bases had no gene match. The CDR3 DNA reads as TGTGCCACCAAACCTTTGGTGGGAGGGCCGGGAGAGACCCAGTACTTC. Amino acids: CATKPLVGGPGETQYF. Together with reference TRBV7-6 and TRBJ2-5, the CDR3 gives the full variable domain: GAGVSQSPRYKVTKRGQDVALRCDPISGHVSLYWYRQALGQGPEFLTYFNYEAQQDKSGLPNDRFSAERPEGSISTLTIQRTEQRDSAMYRCATKPLVGGPGETQYFGPGTRLLVL.

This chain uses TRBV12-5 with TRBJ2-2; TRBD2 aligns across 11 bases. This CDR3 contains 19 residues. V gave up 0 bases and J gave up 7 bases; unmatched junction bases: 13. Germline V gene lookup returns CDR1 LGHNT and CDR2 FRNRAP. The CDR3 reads CASGLVLLTSGVHGGELFF. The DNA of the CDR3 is TGTGCTAGTGGTTTGGTATTGTTGACTAGCGGGGTTCATGGCGGGGAGCTGTTTTTT.

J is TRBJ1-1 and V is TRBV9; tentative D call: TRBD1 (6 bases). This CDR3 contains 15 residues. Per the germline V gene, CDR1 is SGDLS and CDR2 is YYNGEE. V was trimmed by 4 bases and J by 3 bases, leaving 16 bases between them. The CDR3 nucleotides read TGTGCCAGCAGCCCTAATAGCGACAGGTACACTGAAGCTTTCTTT. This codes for CASSPNSDRYTEAFF.

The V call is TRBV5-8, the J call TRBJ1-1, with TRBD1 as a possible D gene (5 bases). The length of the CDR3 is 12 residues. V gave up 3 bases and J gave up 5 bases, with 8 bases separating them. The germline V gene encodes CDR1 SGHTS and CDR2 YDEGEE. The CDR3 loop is CASSWGGTEAFF. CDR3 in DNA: TGTGCCAGCAGCTGGGGGGGAACTGAAGCTTTCTTT.